This T cell receptor (beta chain) was captured by sequencing in a study of cytomegalovirus exposure and HLA in healthy donors. Study observations and caveats: Beyond CMV serostatus, there was no information to go on about immune exposure. Roughly uniform depth of sequencing across donors was assumed in presence/absence analyses.

Turning to this clone: Its antigen remains unknown.

Germline CDR1 and CDR2: SEHNR and FQNEAQ (reference sequence). J lost 6 bases, V lost 1 base, and 3 bases had no gene match. The CDR3 is 13 amino acids. 60 Vbeta and 13 Jbeta primers were used in PCR. Some clones are missing from TCRdb's copy, which holds only in-frame ones; the method was immunoSEQ multiplex PCR. The table shows some 150,000 clones, with around 79% occurring only once. The chain uses TRBV7-9 and TRBJ2-7; 7 bases fit TRBD2. Sequencing was done on a sample of PBMCs. The receptor's source is a man aged 25-40 years in good health and CMV-seropositive. The CDR3 region has the DNA TGTGCCAGCAGCTTAGGCGGGGGAGCCGAGCAGTACTTC. Its translation is CASSLGGGAEQYF.